Below, 20 T cell receptor beta chains from the same sample are listed, as sequenced in a study of T cell repertoires in cytomegalovirus infection (dated by TCRdb to between 2019 and 2020). Sequenced on an Illumina HiSeq 1500. TCRdb reanalyzed the raw reads on its own, using fastp at Q25 for trimming and MiXCR for clone calling, and kept in-frame beta chains. Each record represents a unique CDR3 protein, reported with the most common genes and DNA among its rows. Across this sample there are about 530,000 distinct CDR3 sequences, with 26% seen only once. Jointly, the top ten make up over 10% of the sample. What was sequenced was PBMCs. Every receptor here comes from a human donor in good health (CMV status not recorded). Some clones in this sample may be carry-over from other donors' samples.

J is TRBJ2-7 and V is TRBV7-6, with D possibly matching TRBD2 (6 bases). This CDR3 is 13 amino acids long. Trimming cost V 5 bases and J 7 bases, with 15 bases left between them. Germline V gives CDR1 SGHVS, CDR2 FNYEAQ. Here the CDR3 DNA reads TGTGCCAGCAGCCTTTCTGGGACTTCTGAGCAGTACGTC. Translated, it gives CASSLSGTSEQYV.

The V call is TRBV6-2 or TRBV6-3, the J call TRBJ2-7; D may match TRBD1 or TRBD2 (6 bases each). Trimming cost V 10 bases and J 3 bases, with 22 bases left between them. There are 15 residues in the CDR3. Germline-derived CDR1 and CDR2 are MNHEY and SVGEGT. CDR3 in DNA: TGTGCCATCTCCTGTACAGGGAGGCTGCACTACGAGCAGTACGTC. It is translated as CAISCTGRLHYEQYV.

The J gene is TRBJ2-7, the V gene TRBV30; the match to TRBD1 covers 8 bases. There are 11 residues in the CDR3. Germline CDR1 is GTSNPN and CDR2 is SVGIG (reference sequence). J gave up 9 bases and V 4 bases, and 5 bases lay outside the gene matches. CDR3 nucleotides: TGTGCCTGGAAAGCCAGGGGGCTGCAGTACTTC. This codes for CAWKARGLQYF.

This clonotype was recorded a few times. The genes are TRBV28 and TRBJ1-1; D not certain. The V and J ends lost 5 bases and 3 bases respectively, with 13 bases between them. CDR1 MDHEN and CDR2 SYDVKM come from the germline V gene. The CDR3 consists of 14 residues. The CDR3 loop is CASSRGARDTEAFF. DNA for the CDR3: TGTGCCAGCAGTCGAGGCGCGCGGGACACTGAAGCTTTCTTT.

The chain recombines TRBV7-9 with TRBJ2-5, with D possibly TRBD2 on 6 matching bases. Looked up from germline, CDR1 is SEHNR and CDR2 is FQNEAQ (reference sequence). The CDR3 is 16 residues long. With 5 bases removed from V and 4 bases from J, the gap between germline ends came to 20 bases. Written as DNA, the CDR3 is TGTGCCAGCAGCGCCCGCCCCCAGCGGGCCGGAGAGACCCAGTACTTC. It encodes CASSARPQRAGETQYF.

This clonotype has only a few counts. This chain links TRBV19 with TRBJ1-3; 7 bases are shared with TRBD1. The trim removed 4 bases at V and 8 bases at J, leaving 14 bases unmatched. The length of the CDR3 is 16 residues. The germline V gene encodes CDR1 LNHDA and CDR2 SQIVND (reference sequence). In DNA, the CDR3 is TGTGCCAGTAGTACGGAGGGACAGCCTAGTAAGGACACCATATATTTT. This gives the protein CASSTEGQPSKDTIYF.

The CDR3 is CASIRVGLPNTGELFF. The CDR3 region has the DNA TGTGCCAGTATTAGGGTTGGACTTCCGAACACCGGGGAGCTGTTTTTT. The V and J genes are TRBV19 and TRBJ2-2; maybe TRBD2 (5 bases). The CDR3 consists of 16 residues. Germline values: CDR1 LNHDA, CDR2 SQIVND (reference sequence). V lost 7 bases to trimming and J lost 0 bases, with 15 bases between them.

The genes are TRBV7-6 and TRBJ2-1, with 12 bases matching TRBD2. J was trimmed by 7 bases and V by 2 bases; bases with no gene match: 9. The CDR3 contains 17 residues. Germline V gene data show CDR1 as SGHVS and CDR2 as FNYEAQ. CDR3 protein: CASSLLTSGRLGNEQFF. CDR3 DNA sequence: TGTGCCAGCAGCTTATTGACTAGCGGGAGACTAGGGAATGAGCAGTTCTTC. The full variable domain, its missing parts supplied by reference TRBV7-6 and TRBJ2-1, is GAGVSQSPRYKVTKRGQDVALRCDPISGHVSLYWYRQALGQGPEFLTYFNYEAQQDKSGLPNDRFSAERPEGSISTLTIQRTEQRDSAMYRCASSLLTSGRLGNEQFFGPGTRLTVL.

This clonotype has at least ten counts. The chain couples TRBV11-3 to TRBJ2-3, with 7 nucleotides matching TRBD1. CDR1 SGHNT and CDR2 YENEEA come from the germline V gene. V shed 4 bases and J 4 bases; nucleotides not matched to a gene: 8. This CDR3 is 15 amino acids long. The CDR3 DNA reads as TGTGCCAGCAGCTCCGGCAGGGGGTTCGCAGATACGCAGTATTTT. This codes for CASSSGRGFADTQYF.

This clonotype occurred many times. The CDR3 loop reads CASSLTPGDTEAFF. Written as DNA, the CDR3 is TGTGCCAGCAGCCTAACCCCAGGGGACACTGAAGCTTTCTTT. V usage is TRBV7-2 and J usage is TRBJ1-1, with D tentatively TRBD1 (6 bases). The CDR3 consists of 14 residues. Germline V CDR1 and CDR2: SGHTA, FQGNSA. V lost 5 bases, J lost 3 bases, and 13 bases lay in between.

The table lists this clonotype with many counts. The V call is TRBV5-1, the J call TRBJ2-1; 7 bases are a match to TRBD1. V was clipped by 1 base and J by 6 bases; unmatched bases: 7. CDR3 length: 15 residues. The germline V gene has CDR1 SGHRS and CDR2 YFSETQ. The DNA of the CDR3 is TGCGCCAGCAGCTTGCAAGGGGGCTATATCAATGAGCAGTTCTTC. Translation gives CASSLQGGYINEQFF.

A few counts support this clonotype. CDR3 DNA sequence: TGCGCCAGCAGCCAAGCCGCTCAGCTCACAGGGATGGGCTATGGCTACACCTTC. Translating it yields CASSQAAQLTGMGYGYTF. This sequence joins TRBV4-3 and TRBJ1-2, with D maybe TRBD1 (6 bases). In germline, CDR1 is LGHNA, CDR2 YSLEER. V lost 1 base and J 4 bases, leaving 22 bases between the germline ends. This CDR3 is built from 18 residues.

This clonotype was observed a handful of times. The chain combines TRBV7-9 with TRBJ2-3; D might be TRBD1 or TRBD2, each matching 5 bases. CDR3 length: 13 amino acids. Trimming stripped 5 bases from V and 6 bases from J, with 12 bases between. Germline CDR1 is SEHNR and CDR2 is FQNEAQ (reference sequence). CDR3 region: CASSPGAGDTQYF. CDR3 in DNA: TGTGCCAGCAGCCCCGGGGCGGGTGATACGCAGTATTTT.

This clonotype was recorded a few times. The chain links TRBV29-1 to TRBJ2-1, with 7 nucleotides matching TRBD2. Germline-derived CDR1 and CDR2 are SQVTM and ANQGSEA. CDR3 length: 15 residues. J gave up 6 bases and V 7 bases, and 15 bases lay outside the gene matches. The CDR3 nucleotides read TGCAGCGGGCTGGGAGCGGGGAATCCGGGCAATGAGCAGTTCTTC. The encoded protein is CSGLGAGNPGNEQFF.

This clonotype has a count of ten or more. V gene TRBV7-8 combines with J gene TRBJ2-2; perhaps TRBD1 as D (7 bases). This CDR3 comprises 15 residues. CDR1 is SGHVS, CDR2 FQNEAQ, per germline. V was pared by 7 bases and J by 3 bases, with 15 bases between. CDR3 region: CASTPGGGDTGELFF. As DNA, the CDR3 is TGTGCCAGCACCCCAGGGGGAGGCGACACCGGGGAGCTGTTTTTT.

This clonotype was found a few times. The V and J genes are TRBV19 and TRBJ2-1; no reliable D call. The CDR3 is made up of 13 amino acids. Germline V gives CDR1 LNHDA, CDR2 SQIVND (reference sequence). Trimming shortened V by 9 bases and J by 3 bases, and 12 bases separated the two germline ends. CDR3: CASAEMGYNEQFF. In DNA form, the CDR3 reads TGTGCCAGCGCAGAAATGGGCTACAATGAGCAGTTCTTC. The entire variable domain, with the rest obtained from reference TRBV19 and TRBJ2-1, is as follows: DGGITQSPKYLFRKEGQNVTLSCEQNLNHDAMYWYRQDPGQGLRLIYYSQIVNDFQKGDIAEGYSVSREKKESFPLTVTSAQKNPTAFYLCASAEMGYNEQFFGPGTRLTVL.

The genes are TRBV5-1 and TRBJ2-3, with TRBD2 identical over 11 bases. CDR1 SGHRS and CDR2 YFSETQ come from the germline V gene. CDR3 length equals 15 residues. V was pared by 7 bases and J by 3 bases, with 7 bases of the junction left unmatched. CDR3 region: CASATSGSQTDTQYF. The CDR3 DNA reads as TGCGCCAGCGCTACTAGCGGGAGTCAAACAGATACGCAGTATTTT.

For this clonotype: This CDR3 fails to terminate in the conserved phenylalanine or tryptophan, so it likely reflects a read error. It is unclear where the CDR3 begins or ends on the DNA, so no DNA is shown, and the CDR3 is as TCRdb lists it. The CDR3 loop reads CATSDFRGS. This rearrangement joins TRBV24-1 to TRBJ2-3; the table's D call, TRBD1, was not checked against the DNA. The CDR3 has 9 residues if both end residues are counted. CDR1 KGHDR and CDR2 SFDVKD come from the germline V gene.

V usage is TRBV7-2 and J usage is TRBJ2-3; 8 positions match TRBD2. The J segment lost 1 base and the V segment lost 7 bases, leaving 7 bases of the junction unmatched. This CDR3 region has 15 residues. Germline lookup yields CDR1 SGHTA and CDR2 FQGNSA. The CDR3 protein is CASTSTAGGTDTQYF. The CDR3, as DNA: TGTGCCAGCACCTCCACAGCGGGAGGCACAGATACGCAGTATTTT.

This clonotype was picked up a small number of times. V usage is TRBV5-1 and J usage is TRBJ1-3; D is unresolved. The CDR3 covers 16 residues. Trimming removed 0 bases at V and 0 bases at J, with 10 bases between. CDR1 SGHRS and CDR2 YFSETQ come from the germline V gene. The CDR3 sequence: CASSLGVSSSGNTIYF. CDR3 DNA: TGCGCCAGCAGCTTGGGGGTCTCCAGCTCTGGAAACACCATATATTTT. The full variable domain, in which reference TRBV5-1 and TRBJ1-3 provide the parts outside the CDR3, is KAGVTQTPRYLIKTRGQQVTLSCSPISGHRSVSWYQQTPGQGLQFLFEYFSETQRNKGNFPGRFSGRQFSNSRSEMNVSTLELGDSALYLCASSLGVSSSGNTIYFGEGSWLTVV.